One T cell receptor beta chain is described in this entry. Its antigen remains unknown. Every donor, a Caucasian adult, lived in Nashville, Tennessee. Trimming removed 1 base from V and 8 bases from J; junction bases left unmatched: 6. CDR1 and CDR2 from the germline V gene are MNHNS and SASEGT. The CDR3 covers 15 residues. The data were taken from a study of shared clonotypes between healthy human individuals. General study points: The study drew on few donors, limiting represented genetic and exposure-history diversity. Even with large depth, rarefaction showed that sorted-subset sequencing was incomplete. Against clonotypes common to all four donors, non-shared ones had lower generation probabilities.

Some clones are missing from TCRdb's copy, which holds only in-frame ones; the method was immunoSEQ multiplex PCR. The profile shows approximately 980,000 clones, about 80% of them singletons. The TCR originated in a man younger than 30 in good health. The chain joins TRBV6-1 to TRBJ2-5; 11 bases agree with TRBD1. The sequenced material came from memory CD4+ T cells sorted from blood. Sample subset: CD45RA-negative fraction. CDR3 sequence (DNA): TGTGCCAGCAGTGAAGAGAAGGGGACAGGGGGAACCCAGTACTTC. Residues: CASSEEKGTGGTQYF.